This section outlines one T cell receptor beta chain sequence together with its context. Its target antigen remains unknown. Base qualities are not provided; no much larger clone lies one nucleotide away. This record comes from a study of cytomegalovirus exposure and HLA in healthy donors (TCRdb year 2017). As for the study more broadly: An earlier analysis of several hundred of the donors reported more than 250 Gb of sequence data and 100 million to 130 million unique TCR beta sequences from 150 million to 200 million T cells. The study aimed to test whether signatures of past pathogen exposure could be identified by cataloging public T cell receptors. All discovery cohort repertoires had been generated using a single sequencing platform. Rather than using new phenotypic data, the later analysis identified candidate immune exposures from TCR beta sequences and from how often those sequences occurred across donors. In addition to the first cohort of 666 subjects, a separate validation cohort of 100 to 150 different subjects was used. Across 398 genotyped donors of the cohort, an average of approximately 240,000 unique TCR beta nucleotide sequences per donor were sequenced, and 15% to 20% of those sequences were non-productive. Using immunosequencing, the study profiled T cell repertoires from 666 subjects and related those repertoires to cytomegalovirus serostatus. A later genetic analysis took genome-wide SNP genotypes for 398 of the 666 donors and used that subset as a discovery cohort. A later analysis re-examined previously published TCR beta repertoires from hundreds of donors and added high-resolution HLA genotyping to investigate patterns of TCR occurrence. Approximately 300 gigabases of sequencing data and 70 million to 85 million unique TCR sequences were included in an early release covering 500 to 750 HLA-typed donors. To decide whether each TCR beta V gene segment behaved as functional or pseudogenic, an earlier analysis of over 500 of the donors relied on high-throughput TCR beta sequencing. Because of strong linkage in the cohort, five DR-DQ haplotypes were treated as single units for association and clustering. To predict cytomegalovirus infection status, the study combined high-throughput TCR immunosequencing, statistical association of individual TCRs with disease status, and machine learning. Of the 398 genotyped donors, 65% to 90% were placed in the genetic ancestry cluster associated with self-reported Caucasian donors. Both class I and class II loci were covered by HLA typing, at four-digit resolution. The number of donors typed differed by locus, with roughly 629-640 for A, B, C, DRB1 and DQB1, around 560 for DQA1, 600 to 610 for DPA1, and about 450 for DPB1. Donor age, sex, ethnicity and CMV serostatus were compiled alongside the repertoire data.

The cohort consisted of more than 650 healthy bone marrow donors. All cohort members were sampled while nominally healthy, although unrecorded immune exposures were likely present. The donor tested CMV seronegative, placing the donor among the roughly 350 seronegative members of the cohort. A peripheral blood sample was provided by each donor, and peripheral blood mononuclear cells were used for TCR beta sequencing. The Qiagen DNeasy Blood Extraction Kit was used to extract genomic DNA from the blood cell samples. The receptor library was made with the immunoSEQ multiplex PCR assay. For the multiplex PCR, a mixture combining 60 forward primers for TCR Vbeta segments and 13 reverse primers for TCR Jbeta segments was used. Amplification of the CDR3 region of rearranged TCR beta genes was performed with a multiplex PCR assay on genomic DNA. The amplified TCR beta libraries were sequenced on the Illumina HiSeq System as 87-base-pair reads. In the original analysis: In a later analysis, roughly 80 million unique TCR beta chains were counted across the roughly 610 repertoires, and about 10 million of these chains were shared by at least two donors. Raw reads were error-corrected and collapsed into unique sequences with a nearest-neighbor algorithm that merged closely related sequences to remove PCR and sequencing errors. To assign V, D and J gene segments, CDR3 sequences were aligned to IMGT reference sequences. For a sequence to be retained, a match of at least six nucleotides to both a V gene segment and a J gene segment was required. A rearrangement counted as productive if the CDR3 had no stop codons and remained in frame with V and J, and every other rearrangement counted as non-productive. CDR3 was defined according to IMGT convention as the region running from the second conserved V-encoded cysteine to the conserved J-encoded phenylalanine. The earlier analysis of 587 of the donors excluded any sequence lacking an unambiguous match to a single V gene segment. An earlier analysis of over 450 of the donors classified V segments as functional when productive rearrangements were above 56.7% and as segregating when the standard deviation between donors was above 5%. A statistical classification framework was developed to diagnose cytomegalovirus status using the catalog of TCR beta chain sequences. V and J gene assignment, in a later analysis, came from comparing TCR nucleotide sequences with IMGT/GENE-DB human TR gene sequences. Using the TCRdist pipeline, a later analysis assigned CDR3 sequences along with most-parsimonious VDJ recombination scenarios. In a later analysis, each TCR beta chain was defined by its CDR3 amino acid sequence together with its V-gene family, and reads lacking a unique V-gene family were excluded. A later analysis removed roughly 590 highly shared, low-generation-probability nucleotide sequences to deal with suspected cross-contamination and a sequencing artifact. In a later analysis, a clonal expansion index was calculated for each public chain from normalized within-repertoire ranks of inferred template counts. Generation probabilities in a later analysis came from a VDJ recombination model fitted to out-of-frame rearrangements, and those results were checked against IGoR. In a later analysis, TCR-TCR, TCR-HLA and TCR-CMV co-occurrence was scored with hypergeometric tests, and a repertoire-size bias correction was applied to TCR pairs. To estimate false discovery rates, a later analysis permuted the HLA or CMV assignments 20 times. A later analysis grouped co-occurring TCRs with DBSCAN, adding TCRdist sequence similarity when clustering within HLA-allele-positive subsets. For co-occurrence clustering, repertoires with fewer than 30,000 or more than 120,000 public chains were excluded, along with four to six repertoires with anomalous nucleotide sharing. TCRdb carries this immuneACCESS record with in-frame sequences only. Its versions omit some clonotypes, under half of them owing to an unresolved V gene in the studies checked, with the rest unexplained. The D gene and trimming were derived from the DNA, and the V and J assignments and clone size from that table. Within this sample are more than 100,000 clones, with 75% to 90% of them counted one time only. 1.5% of the sample belongs to the ten largest clones.

Broader findings and caveats from the paper: In an earlier analysis of several hundred of the donors, most TCR beta V segments were observed in productive rearrangements about 87% or about 30% of the time, broadly matching IMGT annotations. A later analysis found that TCR association rates varied across HLA loci, with DRB1 alleles showing the most associated TCRs and HLA-C alleles the fewest. The presence/absence analyses assumed that sequencing depth was roughly uniform across donors, and that assumption may not be true. In the study, around 150 TCR beta chains were listed as associated with cytomegalovirus. The authors suggested that the approach could potentially be extended to other disease states and immunological phenotypes. Most CMV-associated TCR beta chains appeared to be HLA-restricted in a later analysis, and the HLA associations seemed to be driven largely by CMV exposure. In a later analysis, several top co-occurrence clusters were reported to appear linked to parvovirus B19, influenza, CMV and Epstein-Barr virus. Correlated functional status among segregating V segments might reflect linkage disequilibrium, but an unknown experimental factor could not be ruled out. The earlier analysis of approximately 540 of the donors excluded some 16 rarely observed V segments, including chromosome 9 orphons, because counts were too low. CMV serostatus was the only immune exposure information available for the cohort. Assigning TCR associations to individual alleles was difficult when HLA alleles, especially DR and DQ, strongly co-occurred. Across donors, most TCR sequences were observed very rarely, whereas some public TCRs were present in many individuals. A cluster of highly shared sequence variants was judged likely to be a technical artifact of the sequencing pipeline. Because some donors lacked HLA typing at each locus, the association tests relied only on the typed subset. The classifier was reported to diagnose cytomegalovirus status with high specificity and sensitivity in both the original and validation cohorts. Compared with the 666-donor mean, donors in an Asian-associated ancestry cluster had fewer N-insertions in productive TCRs, according to a later genetic analysis. In a later analysis, 16,951 TCR beta sequences were associated with specific HLA alleles at a false discovery rate of 0.05. A further reported finding was that TCR beta sequences accurately predicted the HLA-A and HLA-B alleles for most subjects in the first cohort. In a later analysis, HLA-associated TCR beta chains showed more clonal expansion and lower generation probabilities than non-associated chains that were equally common. V-gene and J-gene trimming of TCR beta chains was associated with a missense DCLRE1C variant in a later genetic analysis, and the association was replicated in an independent cohort. A few of the identified cytomegalovirus-associated TCR beta chains were confirmed in vitro to be specific for cytomegalovirus antigens. In this cohort, only TCR beta chains were sequenced, and detectable features were limited by the absence of alpha or paired-chain data.

Sequenced sample: PBMCs. This clonotype was sampled from a man aged 40-49 years in good health and CMV-seronegative.

The CDR3 corresponds to CASSEGQGMYTEAFF. The DNA sequence is as follows: TGTGCCAGCAGTGAGGGACAGGGGATGTACACTGAAGCTTTCTTT. Rearrangement joined TRBV2 to TRBJ1-1; 10 central nucleotides agree with TRBD1. The CDR3 holds 15 amino acids from the cysteine to the phenylalanine. Just the 45-base CDR3 DNA is kept, in frame starting at base 1. Unmatched junction bases come to 4, with V trimmed by 3 bases and J by 3 bases. Via the germline V gene, CDR1 is SNHLY and CDR2 FYNNEI.